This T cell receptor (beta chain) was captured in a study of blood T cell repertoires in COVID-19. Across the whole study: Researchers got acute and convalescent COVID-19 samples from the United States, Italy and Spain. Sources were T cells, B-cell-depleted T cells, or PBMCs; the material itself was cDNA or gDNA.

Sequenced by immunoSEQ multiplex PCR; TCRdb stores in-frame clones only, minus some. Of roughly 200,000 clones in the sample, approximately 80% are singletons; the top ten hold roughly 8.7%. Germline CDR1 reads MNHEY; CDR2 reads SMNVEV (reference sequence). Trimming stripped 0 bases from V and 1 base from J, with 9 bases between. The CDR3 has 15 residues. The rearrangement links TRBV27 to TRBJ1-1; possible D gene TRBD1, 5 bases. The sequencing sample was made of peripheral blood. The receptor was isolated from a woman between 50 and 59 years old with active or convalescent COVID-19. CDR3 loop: CASSLSPTGNTEAFF. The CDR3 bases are TGTGCCAGCAGTTTATCCCCCACAGGGAACACTGAAGCTTTCTTT.